This T cell receptor (beta chain) was identified in a study of shared clonotypes between healthy human individuals. Overall study context: The plates for each donor numbered three CD4 naive, three CD4 memory, two CD8 naive and one CD8 memory.

This clone came up once. Its antigen remains unknown. The germline gene is not matched at one end of the junction; a read error may be the cause. Germline assignment: CDR1 SGHAT and CDR2 FQNNGV. CDR3 length equals 13 residues. Study findings and constraints: Sampling covered nothing but blood. Tissue TCR repertoires likely differ from those found in blood.

Samples underwent the assay at deep level. The method was immunoSEQ multiplex PCR; TCRdb's version includes in-frame clones alone and lacks a portion of them. The profile shows 2 million to 2.5 million clones, 85% to 95% of them singletons. This chain links TRBV11-2 with TRBJ2-5; D is ambiguous. The clonotype originates from a young man in good health. Some clones in this sample may be carry-over from other donors' samples. Sequencing was done on a sample of naive CD4+ T cells from PBMCs. Subset described: CD45RA+ positively selected. DNA of the CDR3: TGTGCCAGCAGCTTCTCAAACCAGGAGACCCAGTACTTC. It yields the protein CASSFSNQETQYF.